A single sample is the source of the 23 T cell receptor beta chains below, sequenced in a study of T cells expressing NK-cell markers. For each CDR3 protein, TCRdb gives one entry from its re-call of the 5' RACE reads, without DNA. Its table records 500,000 to 700,000 distinct CDR3 sequences. The source material was blood T cells: a sorted CD56 or NKG2C T cell subset, CD4+ or CD8+ T cells, or bulk PBMC T cells (not recorded which). Source of these receptors: a man between 18 and 35 years old in good health.

The chain couples TRBV7-2 to TRBJ2-1; TCRdb picks TRBD2, but there is no DNA to check that call. Germline V gives CDR1 SGHTA, CDR2 FQGNSA. This CDR3 contains 16 residues. CDR3 protein: CASSTTVPARYNEQFF.

J is TRBJ1-1 and V is TRBV11-2. There are 13 residues in the CDR3. Per germline, CDR1 SGHAT and CDR2 FQNNGV. The CDR3 reads CASSLVSRYGAFF.

This chain uses TRBV20-1 with TRBJ2-1; lacking DNA, the TRBD2 call made by TCRdb goes unchecked. Germline V gene sequence: CDR1 DFQATT, CDR2 SNEGSKA (reference sequence). There are 16 residues in the CDR3. CDR3 in amino acids: CSARDKGREAYNEQFF.

CDR3 residues: CASSLGPPVGGQPQHF. The chain joins TRBV5-1 to TRBJ1-5. The CDR3 is 16 amino acids. Per germline, CDR1 SGHRS and CDR2 YFSETQ.

This chain joins TRBV19 and TRBJ2-1; TCRdb's D call, TRBD2, is unchecked because there is no DNA. Germline CDR1 reads LNHDA; CDR2 reads SQIVND (reference sequence). The CDR3 is made up of 15 amino acids. CDR3: CATRPGRDFPNEQFF.

The V and J genes are TRBV5-1 and TRBJ2-6; TCRdb returns TRBD2, unconfirmable since there is no DNA. Germline CDR1 is SGHRS and CDR2 is YFSETQ. CDR3 length: 18 amino acids. CDR3 region: CASSFSGPRVSGANVLTF.

V usage is TRBV20-1 and J usage is TRBJ2-1; TCRdb designates TRBD2, a call that cannot be tested without DNA. This CDR3 is 13 amino acids long. The germline V gene encodes CDR1 DFQATT and CDR2 SNEGSKA (reference sequence). CDR3 residues: CSARARFRSEQFF.

The J gene is TRBJ2-1, the V gene TRBV29-1. Germline V CDR1 and CDR2: SQVTM, ANQGSEA. The length of the CDR3 is 13 residues. CDR3 sequence: CSVDGVIGNEQFF.

The rearrangement joins TRBV7-9 to TRBJ2-5. Germline CDR1 SEHNR, CDR2 FQNEAQ (reference sequence). The CDR3 length is 15 residues. The CDR3 is CASSFLRDQGETQYF.

The chain is built from TRBV29-1 and TRBJ2-5; TCRdb names TRBD2, which stays unverified in the absence of DNA. Germline CDR1 reads SQVTM; CDR2 reads ANQGSEA. The CDR3 has 11 amino acids. The CDR3 sequence: CSARLVETQYF.

The chain recombines TRBV12-3 or TRBV12-4 with TRBJ1-2; TCRdb proposes TRBD1, but this gene call is untestable without DNA. The CDR3 length is 14 residues. The CDR3 loop reads CASRIGQGFYGYTF.

The chain joins TRBV7-9 to TRBJ2-5; TCRdb reports TRBD2, a call that lacks DNA to check it against. The germline gives CDR1 SEHNR, CDR2 FQNEAQ (reference sequence). There are 17 residues in the CDR3. CDR3 loop: CASSLWTSGSRGETQYF.

This chain uses TRBV5-1 with TRBJ2-3; TCRdb picks TRBD1, but there is no DNA to check that call. CDR1 and CDR2 from the germline V gene are SGHRS and YFSETQ. The CDR3 covers 18 residues. The CDR3 here is CASSTGIGHTPITDTQYF. The full variable domain, its missing parts supplied by reference TRBV5-1 and TRBJ2-3, is KAGVTQTPRYLIKTRGQQVTLSCSPISGHRSVSWYQQTPGQGLQFLFEYFSETQRNKGNFPGRFSGRQFSNSRSEMNVSTLELGDSALYLCASSTGIGHTPITDTQYFGPGTRLTVL.

The chain combines TRBV29-1 with TRBJ1-5; TCRdb indicates TRBD1, and absent DNA this call remains unverified. Germline assignment: CDR1 SQVTM and CDR2 ANQGSEA. This CDR3 has 15 amino acids. The CDR3 loop reads CSARDRATFNQPQHF.

The gene calls are TRBV5-1 and TRBJ1-3. The V gene's germline CDR1 is SGHRS and CDR2 YFSETQ. This CDR3 has 12 residues. Here the CDR3 reads CASSVSGNTIYF.

V is TRBV20-1 and J is TRBJ1-4; lacking DNA, the TRBD1 call made by TCRdb goes unchecked. The CDR3 runs 16 residues. Germline CDR1 reads DFQATT; CDR2 reads SNEGSKA (reference sequence). CDR3 residues: CSAPTQRGVANEKLFF.

J is TRBJ2-5 and V is TRBV12-3 or TRBV12-4; TCRdb gives TRBD1 as the D gene, but with no DNA this cannot be confirmed. This CDR3 spans 13 amino acids. The CDR3 region is CASSGRGRETQYF.

The V call is TRBV12-3 or TRBV12-4, the J call TRBJ2-1; TCRdb's D gene call, TRBD2, goes unchecked for lack of DNA. The CDR3 has 16 amino acids. The CDR3 loop is CASSSRLAGGSREQFF.

The rearrangement links TRBV20-1 to TRBJ2-1. The CDR3 is 15 amino acids. Germline V gene data show CDR1 as DFQATT and CDR2 as SNEGSKA (reference sequence). The CDR3 loop is CSARRAQIPYNEQFF.

This chain connects TRBV11-2 to TRBJ1-6. Germline loops: CDR1 SGHAT, CDR2 FQNNGV. The CDR3 is 13 residues long. The CDR3: CASSLKGNSPLHF.

V and J are TRBV12-3 or TRBV12-4 and TRBJ2-3. CDR3 size: 12 residues. The CDR3 region is CASSPRPNTQYF.

This chain links TRBV23-1 with TRBJ2-3; TCRdb calls TRBD1, which cannot be checked without DNA. TRBV23-1 qualifies as an ORF whose function is uncertain. CDR3 length: 17 residues. This chain's CDR3 is CASSHPEPRGSTDTQYF.

V and J are TRBV3-1 and TRBJ2-1; TCRdb's D call of TRBD2 is untestable without DNA. CDR1 and CDR2 (germline): LGHDT, YNNKEL (reference sequence). CDR3 length equals 16 residues. The CDR3 protein is CASSLGLAGWGNEQFF.